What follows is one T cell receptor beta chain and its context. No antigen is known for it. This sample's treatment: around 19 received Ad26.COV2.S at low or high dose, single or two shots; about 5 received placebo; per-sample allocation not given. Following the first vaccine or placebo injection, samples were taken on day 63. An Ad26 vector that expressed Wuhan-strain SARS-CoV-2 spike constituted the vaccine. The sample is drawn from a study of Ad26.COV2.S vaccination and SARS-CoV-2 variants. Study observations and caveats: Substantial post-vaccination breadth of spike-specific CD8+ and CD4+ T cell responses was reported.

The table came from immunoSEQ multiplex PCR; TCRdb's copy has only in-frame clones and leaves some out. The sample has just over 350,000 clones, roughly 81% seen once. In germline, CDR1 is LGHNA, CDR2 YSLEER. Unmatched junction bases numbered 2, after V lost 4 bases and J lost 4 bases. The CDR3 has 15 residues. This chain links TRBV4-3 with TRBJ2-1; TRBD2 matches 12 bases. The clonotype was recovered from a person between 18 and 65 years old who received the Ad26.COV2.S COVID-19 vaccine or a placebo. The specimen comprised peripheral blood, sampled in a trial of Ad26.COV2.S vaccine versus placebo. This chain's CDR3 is CASSRGLAGYNEQFF. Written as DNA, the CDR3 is TGCGCCAGCAGCCGCGGACTAGCGGGGTACAATGAGCAGTTCTTC.